A selection of T cell receptor beta chains follows, all from one sample in a study of blood T cell repertoires in COVID-19. TCRdb keeps only in-frame clones here, not all; method: immunoSEQ multiplex PCR. The table has fewer than 65,000 clones, roughly 88% seen once. The specimen sequenced was peripheral blood. The receptors shown here come from a woman of 80 years or more with acute or convalescent COVID-19. Both conserved end residues are part of each CDR3. The D gene is left open where the match is weak. Part of the rows lack a size; the others show once, few, many or a class for expanded clones.

V gene	J gene	D gene	clone size	CDR3 protein	CDR3 DNA
TRBV4-2	TRBJ2-1	TRBD2	few	CASSQTDSGGYNEQFF	TGTGCCAGCAGCCAAACCGATAGCGGGGGATACAATGAGCAGTTCTTC
TRBV7-2	TRBJ1-2	NA	once	CASSLAGDYYGYTF	TGTGCCAGCAGCTTAGCAGGGGATTACTATGGCTACACCTTC
TRBV10-3	TRBJ1-1	TRBD1	NA	CAISRDRGAYTEAFF	TGTGCCATCAGTAGGGACAGGGGGGCGTACACTGAAGCTTTCTTT
TRBV5-1	TRBJ2-7	TRBD1	NA	CASSLSGTGTEQYF	TGCGCCAGCAGCTTGTCCGGGACAGGGACCGAGCAGTACTTC
TRBV19	TRBJ2-2	TRBD1	NA	CASSTRQGDTGELFF	TGTGCCAGTAGTACCAGACAGGGTGACACCGGGGAGCTGTTTTTT
TRBV3-1/TRBV3-2	TRBJ2-5	NA	NA	CASSLWARSGETQYF	TGTGCCAGCAGCCTATGGGCCCGATCGGGGGAGACCCAGTACTTC
TRBV7-8	TRBJ2-2	TRBD2	NA	CASSSRGLAGVAGELFF	TGTGCCAGCAGCTCCCGAGGACTAGCGGGAGTGGCCGGGGAGCTGTTTTTT
TRBV7-9	TRBJ2-3	TRBD1	NA	CASSATQGEGTDTQYF	TGTGCCAGCAGCGCAACACAGGGGGAGGGCACAGATACGCAGTATTTT
TRBV4-3	TRBJ1-5	NA	NA	CASSQDGVPGQPQHF	TGCGCCAGCAGCCAAGACGGGGTACCTGGTCAGCCCCAGCATTTT
TRBV3-1/TRBV3-2	TRBJ1-2	TRBD1	NA	CASSQDVNRGLLGYTF	TGTGCCAGCAGCCAAGATGTAAACAGGGGCTTGCTTGGCTACACCTTC
TRBV3-1/TRBV3-2	TRBJ1-1	NA	NA	CASSQDRSKGRAFF	TGTGCCAGCAGCCAGGACAGATCAAAGGGGAGAGCTTTCTTT
TRBV11-2	TRBJ2-3	NA	NA	CASSAGGRVSDTQYF	TGTGCCAGCAGTGCCGGGGGGCGGGTCAGCGATACGCAGTATTTT
TRBV7-3	TRBJ2-2	TRBD1	NA	CASSPGTGPGELFF	TGTGCCAGCAGCCCCGGGACAGGGCCCGGGGAGCTGTTTTTT
TRBV6-5	TRBJ1-4	NA	NA	CASSIGPGAHEKLFF	TGTGCCAGCAGTATAGGTCCAGGGGCTCATGAAAAACTGTTTTTT
TRBV19	TRBJ2-3	NA	NA	CASSPYTDTQYF	TGTGCCAGTAGTCCCTATACAGATACGCAGTATTTT
TRBV5-1	TRBJ2-7	TRBD1	NA	CASSLGTGSSYEQYF	TGCGCCAGCAGCTTAGGGACAGGGAGCTCCTACGAGCAGTACTTC
TRBV7-9	TRBJ2-3	NA	NA	CASSPVQGGDTQYF	TGTGCCAGCAGCCCGGTCCAGGGGGGAGATACGCAGTATTTT
TRBV4-1	TRBJ2-1	NA	NA	CASSQGWTNEQFF	TGCGCCAGCAGCCAAGGCTGGACTAATGAGCAGTTCTTC
TRBV19	TRBJ2-1	TRBD2	NA	CASSRISGSLNEQFF	TGTGCCAGTAGTCGGATTAGCGGGAGTCTCAATGAGCAGTTCTTC
TRBV2	TRBJ2-1	NA	NA	CASSEIAGAQNEQFF	TGTGCCAGCAGTGAAATCGCGGGGGCCCAGAATGAGCAGTTCTTC
TRBV11-2	TRBJ2-7	NA	once	CASSRWGDSYEQYF	TGTGCCAGCAGCCGATGGGGAGACTCCTACGAGCAGTACTTC
TRBV30	TRBJ2-3	NA	few	CAWSVPLSTDTQYF	TGTGCCTGGAGTGTTCCCCTTAGCACAGATACGCAGTATTTT
TRBV2	TRBJ1-5	NA	NA	CASSEITGPHQPQHF	TGTGCCAGCAGTGAAATAACAGGGCCACATCAGCCCCAGCATTTT
TRBV4-1	TRBJ2-5	TRBD2	many	CASSQAASGGARETQYF	TGCGCCAGCAGCCAAGCGGCTAGCGGGGGGGCCCGGGAGACCCAGTACTTC
TRBV7-9	TRBJ2-1	TRBD2	NA	CAGSSASGGSYNEQFF	TGTGCCGGAAGCTCAGCTAGCGGAGGCTCCTACAATGAGCAGTTCTTC
TRBV5-1	TRBJ2-2	TRBD2	NA	CASSPGLAGYTGELFF	TGCGCCAGCAGCCCTGGACTAGCGGGGTACACCGGGGAGCTGTTTTTT
TRBV5-5	TRBJ2-1	NA	NA	CASSLPGTSYNEQFF	TGTGCCAGCAGCTTGCCGGGAACCTCCTACAATGAGCAGTTCTTC
TRBV18	TRBJ2-3	NA	NA	CASSPRQASTDTQYF	TGTGCCAGCTCACCGAGACAGGCATCCACAGATACGCAGTATTTT
TRBV4-1	TRBJ2-7	NA	NA	CASRQGVSSYEQYF	TGCGCCAGCAGGCAAGGAGTTAGCTCCTACGAGCAGTACTTC
TRBV19	TRBJ1-4	TRBD1	NA	CASSPGQGSEKLFF	TGTGCCAGTAGTCCGGGACAGGGAAGTGAAAAACTGTTTTTT
TRBV18	TRBJ1-4	TRBD1	NA	CASSPGDRAVSEKLFF	TGTGCCAGCTCACCGGGGGACAGGGCAGTGAGTGAAAAACTGTTTTTT
TRBV6-6	TRBJ1-6	NA	NA	CASSTAAGGPSPLHF	TGTGCCAGCAGTACCGCGGCGGGGGGCCCTTCACCCCTCCACTTT
TRBV7-3	TRBJ2-2	NA	few	CASSRTASNTGELFF	TGTGCCAGCAGCAGGACAGCTTCGAACACCGGGGAGCTGTTTTTT